The 31 T cell receptor beta chains below were found in one sample sequenced in a study of T-cell memory formation after mild COVID-19. TCRdb itself ran the 5' RACE reads through MiXCR, one entry per CDR3 protein. This table has around 320,000 distinct CDR3 sequences, 13% to 15% appearing once. Specimen: PBMCs or a T cell subset sorted from them (not recorded which). These receptors all come from a young man who had mild COVID-19 (a few samples of this study predate the infection). Cell type and time point are not known.

V usage is TRBV20-1 and J usage is TRBJ2-5; 12 bases match TRBD2. Germline V gene data show CDR1 as DFQATT and CDR2 as SNEGSKA (reference sequence). After removal of 7 bases from V and 3 bases from J, the junction contained 9 bases not matched to a gene. The CDR3 sequence is 15 residues long. The CDR3 protein is CSGWTSGALEETQYF. The CDR3 DNA reads as TGCAGTGGCTGGACTAGCGGGGCTTTAGAAGAGACCCAGTACTTC.

A remark on this clonotype: The germline gene is not matched at one end of the junction; a read error may be the cause. This chain uses TRBV2 with TRBJ1-6, with D possibly TRBD1 on 6 matching bases. CDR3 size: 18 residues. Looked up from germline, CDR1 is SNHLY and CDR2 is FYNNEI. In DNA, the CDR3 is TGTGCCAGCAGTGAAGAGAACAGGGCCCTCTCCTATAATTCACCCCTACACTTT. Amino acid sequence: CASSEENRALSYNSPLHF.

This clonotype was seen more than once but under ten times. The chain uses TRBV7-2 and TRBJ2-5; D call uncertain. Germline V gene sequence: CDR1 SGHTA, CDR2 FQGNSA. V lost 6 bases, J lost 1 base, and 12 bases lay in between. There are 14 residues in the CDR3. This CDR3 is CASSDPVGQETQYF. The CDR3 DNA reads TGTGCCAGCAGTGACCCGGTTGGCCAAGAGACCCAGTACTTC.

The gene calls are TRBV2 and TRBJ2-4; TRBD2 matches at 9 bases. The V and J ends lost 0 bases and 3 bases, in that order; junction bases with no gene match: 12. This CDR3 spans 19 amino acids. Germline CDR1 is SNHLY and CDR2 is FYNNEI. The CDR3 loop reads CASSEALLRGGPDKNIQYF. CDR3 DNA sequence: TGTGCCAGCAGTGAAGCGTTATTGCGGGGGGGCCCGGACAAAAACATTCAGTACTTC.

In this sample, this clonotype turned up a few times. The rearrangement uses TRBV6-5 and TRBJ1-1, with a tentative D call TRBD1 (5 bases). Looked up from germline, CDR1 is MNHEY and CDR2 is SVGAGI. Between the trimmed V and J ends, which lost 6 bases and 6 bases, there was a span of 17 bases. There are 14 residues in the CDR3. CDR3 residues: CASRWGGELAEAFF. The DNA for the CDR3 is TGTGCCAGCAGATGGGGAGGGGAACTCGCTGAAGCTTTCTTT.

This chain uses TRBV12-3 or TRBV12-4 with TRBJ2-3; a weak D match, TRBD1 (6 bases). V dropped 5 bases and J dropped 4 bases, with 22 bases sitting between them. The CDR3 extends over 17 amino acids. CDR3 amino acids: CASSLPVGGPKADTQYF. CDR3 bases: TGTGCCAGCAGTCTCCCAGTAGGGGGTCCCAAGGCAGATACGCAGTATTTT.

This rearrangement joins TRBV20-1 to TRBJ1-3; D remains ambiguous. The germline V and J ends were trimmed by 6 bases and 9 bases, with 18 bases remaining between them. Germline assignment: CDR1 DFQATT and CDR2 SNEGSKA (reference sequence). The CDR3 consists of 13 residues. The CDR3 sequence is CSAHPRAFGTIYF. The CDR3 DNA follows: TGCAGTGCGCATCCCCGGGCATTTGGCACCATATATTTT.

The chain employs TRBV7-2 and TRBJ2-1; 10 bases fit TRBD2. J gave up 7 bases and V 1 base, and 10 bases lay outside the gene matches. The germline gives CDR1 SGHTA, CDR2 FQGNSA. The CDR3 extends over 17 amino acids. CDR3 coding DNA: TGTGCCAGCAGCTTAGAGGTTCCTAGCGGGGGAGTTAATGAGCAGTTCTTC. Amino acids: CASSLEVPSGGVNEQFF.

This clonotype showed up just a few times. V and J are TRBV6-6 and TRBJ2-5, with D uncertain. The CDR3 consists of 12 residues. Germline CDR1 MNHNY, CDR2 SVGAGI (reference sequence). Trimming removed 8 bases from V and 2 bases from J, with 9 bases in between. CDR3 sequence reads: CASQSGQETQYF. CDR3 coding DNA: TGTGCCAGCCAGTCAGGACAAGAGACCCAGTACTTC.

This chain uses TRBV5-1 with TRBJ2-2; 10 bases match TRBD2. The CDR3 is made up of 18 amino acids. After removal of 2 bases from V and 1 base from J, the junction contained 8 bases not matched to a gene. Germline CDR1 is SGHRS and CDR2 is YFSETQ. The DNA of the CDR3 is TGCGCCAGCAGCTTAGGAGCGGGGGGGACCGAGAACACCGGGGAGCTGTTTTTT. Residues: CASSLGAGGTENTGELFF.

This clonotype was seen more than once but under ten times. The V call is TRBV12-3 or TRBV12-4, the J call TRBJ1-1; no reliable D call. The CDR3 contains 14 residues. Trimming removed 3 bases at V and 7 bases at J, with 15 bases between. The CDR3 nucleotides are TGTGCCAGCAGTTTCCCGCCGCAGGAGGGTGAAGCTTTCTTT. It specifies CASSFPPQEGEAFF.

The chain is built from TRBV4-2 and TRBJ1-1; D perhaps matches TRBD1 (5 bases). CDR1 is LGHNA, CDR2 YNFKEQ, per germline. The CDR3 is 18 amino acids. V was shortened by 0 bases and J by 2 bases, with 19 bases between the two germline ends. The DNA of the CDR3 is TGTGCCAGCAGCCAAGATGAGCGGGCTACAGGTCTTAACACTGAAGCTTTCTTT. It is translated as CASSQDERATGLNTEAFF.

The rearrangement joins TRBV7-2 to TRBJ2-1; 15 positions match TRBD2. The germline gives CDR1 SGHTA, CDR2 FQGNSA. Trimming at V came to 5 bases and at J to 9 bases, leaving 11 bases not matched to a gene. The CDR3 spans 17 residues. CDR3 coding DNA: TGTGCCAGCAGCCCCGGACTAGCGGGGGGGCCGTGGGTTGAGCAGTTCTTC. Protein sequence: CASSPGLAGGPWVEQFF.

In this sample, this clonotype turned up a few times. The chain uses TRBV11-2 and TRBJ1-1; D call uncertain. Looked up from germline, CDR1 is SGHAT and CDR2 is FQNNGV. The CDR3 contains 13 residues. Trimming removed 0 bases at V and 2 bases at J, with 4 bases between. This CDR3 reads CASSLDLNTEAFF. CDR3 DNA: TGTGCCAGCAGCTTAGACCTCAACACTGAAGCTTTCTTT.

This clonotype was picked up a small number of times. The chain carries TRBV27 and TRBJ2-5, with D perhaps matching TRBD2 (7 bases). CDR1 is MNHEY and CDR2 is SMNVEV in the germline V gene (reference sequence). Trimming took off 6 bases at V and 1 base at J, with 9 bases between the two ends. The CDR3 covers 13 residues. In DNA, the CDR3 is TGTGCCAGCAGGGGGGGGGCCCAAGAGACCCAGTACTTC. This codes for CASRGGAQETQYF.

This chain connects TRBV5-6 to TRBJ2-3; a weak D match, TRBD2 (5 bases). CDR3 length: 14 residues. Germline CDR1 and CDR2: SGHDT and YYEEEE. V was shortened by 4 bases and J by 4 bases, with 13 bases between the two germline ends. Here the CDR3 reads CASSLGLSPDTQYF. CDR3 DNA sequence: TGTGCCAGCAGCCTAGGACTGTCTCCAGATACGCAGTATTTT. Full variable domain (outside the CDR3, taken from reference TRBV5-6 and TRBJ2-3): DAGVTQSPTHLIKTRGQQVTLRCSPKSGHDTVSWYQQALGQGPQFIFQYYEEEERQRGNFPDRFSGHQFPNYSSELNVNALLLGDSALYLCASSLGLSPDTQYFGPGTRLTVL.

This clonotype came up a few times. This chain links TRBV6-5 with TRBJ1-2; D not certain. The CDR3 runs 13 residues. The germline V gene encodes CDR1 MNHEY and CDR2 SVGAGI. Trimming took off 6 bases at V and 5 bases at J, with 13 bases between the two ends. CDR3 bases: TGTGCCAGCAGCCCCCTTTCGCGGTATGGCTACACCTTC. Encoded protein: CASSPLSRYGYTF.

The sample holds a few counts of this clonotype. The chain combines TRBV15 with TRBJ2-2, with 8 bases fitting TRBD2. Germline CDR1 reads LNHNV; CDR2 reads YYDKDF (reference sequence). The CDR3 is 16 amino acids. V lost 1 base to trimming and J lost 1 base; unmatched junction nucleotides: 2. As DNA, the CDR3 is TGTGCCACCAGCAGAGCGGGGGGGAAGAACACCGGGGAGCTGTTTTTT. The encoded protein is CATSRAGGKNTGELFF.

The chain combines TRBV9 with TRBJ2-2; maybe TRBD1 (6 bases). V was trimmed by 3 bases and J by 0 bases, leaving 12 bases between them. Germline V lookup: CDR1 SGDLS, CDR2 YYNGEE. The CDR3 runs 16 residues. The CDR3 loop reads CASSARDTPNTGELFF. For the CDR3, the DNA is TGTGCCAGCAGCGCCCGGGACACCCCGAACACCGGGGAGCTGTTTTTT.

This CDR3 is CSGRRGGGGELFF. The DNA for the CDR3 is TGCAGCGGCCGACGGGGGGGCGGCGGGGAGCTGTTTTTT. This chain uses TRBV29-1 with TRBJ2-2; 8 bases agree with TRBD2. Germline values: CDR1 SQVTM, CDR2 ANQGSEA. With V trimmed by 7 bases and J by 7 bases, 8 bases remained unmatched. This CDR3 spans 13 amino acids.

This chain joins TRBV7-2 and TRBJ2-7, with 8 positions matching TRBD1. CDR3 length equals 15 residues. Per the germline V gene, CDR1 is SGHTA and CDR2 is FQGNSA. With V trimmed by 5 bases and J by 5 bases, 11 bases remained unmatched. The CDR3: CASSPQGAREHEQYF. The CDR3 nucleotides are TGTGCCAGCAGCCCCCAGGGGGCCCGGGAACACGAGCAGTACTTC.

This clonotype has just a few counts. The genes are TRBV7-2 and TRBJ2-3; 7 bases fit TRBD2. Germline loops: CDR1 SGHTA, CDR2 FQGNSA. The CDR3 covers 16 residues. With V trimmed by 5 bases and J by 4 bases, 12 bases remained unmatched. DNA of the CDR3: TGTGCCAGCAGCCTCCGACTAGCCGGATTCGCAGATACGCAGTATTTT. As protein: CASSLRLAGFADTQYF.

The rearrangement joins TRBV24-1 to TRBJ2-3; D gene ambiguous. Germline CDR1 is KGHDR and CDR2 is SFDVKD. The CDR3 covers 14 residues. Trimming cost V 4 bases and J 5 bases, with 12 bases left between them. CDR3 residues: CATSETRLGDTQYF. In nucleotides, the CDR3 is TGTGCCACCAGTGAGACAAGATTGGGAGATACGCAGTATTTT.

This sequence joins TRBV7-9 and TRBJ2-7; tentative D call: TRBD2 (6 bases). Between the trimmed V and J ends, which lost 5 bases and 7 bases, there was a span of 15 bases. The CDR3 contains 13 residues. Germline V CDR1 and CDR2: SEHNR, FQNEAQ (reference sequence). CDR3 residues: CASSQALGGEQYV. The CDR3 region has the DNA TGTGCCAGCAGCCAGGCCCTTGGAGGGGAGCAGTACGTC.

This clonotype was counted many times. The rearrangement joins TRBV5-1 to TRBJ2-3; D perhaps matches TRBD2 (6 bases). V gave up 0 bases and J gave up 4 bases, with 9 bases separating them. CDR1 is SGHRS, CDR2 YFSETQ, per germline. This CDR3 region has 14 residues. The CDR3 sequence is CASSLEPGADTQYF. CDR3 DNA: TGCGCCAGCAGCTTGGAGCCGGGAGCAGATACGCAGTATTTT.

This chain connects TRBV29-1 to TRBJ2-2; the D is unclear. The germline V and J ends were trimmed by 3 bases and 1 base, with 6 bases remaining between them. The germline V gene encodes CDR1 SQVTM and CDR2 ANQGSEA. The CDR3 spans 13 residues. CDR3 in amino acids: CSVEAENTGELFF. In nucleotides, the CDR3 is TGCAGCGTTGAGGCGGAGAACACCGGGGAGCTGTTTTTT.

This clonotype was counted many times. The chain uses TRBV11-2 and TRBJ2-5, with D tentatively TRBD2 (7 bases). From germline, CDR1 is SGHAT and CDR2 FQNNGV. The CDR3 has 13 amino acids. V was shortened by 3 bases and J by 6 bases, with 11 bases between the two germline ends. The CDR3 sequence is CASSLGGLKTQYF. The CDR3 DNA reads as TGTGCCAGCAGCTTGGGGGGGCTGAAGACCCAGTACTTC. Full variable domain (missing parts from reference TRBV11-2 and TRBJ2-5): EAGVAQSPRYKIIEKRQSVAFWCNPISGHATLYWYQQILGQGPKLLIQFQNNGVVDDSQLPKDRFSAERLKGVDSTLKIQPAKLEDSAVYLCASSLGGLKTQYFGPGTRLLVL.

Only a few counts were recorded for this clonotype. The J gene is TRBJ1-5, the V gene TRBV11-2; D gene unclear. The CDR3 sequence is 13 residues long. V lost 5 bases and J 5 bases, leaving 10 bases between the germline ends. From germline, CDR1 is SGHAT and CDR2 FQNNGV. CDR3 DNA: TGTGCCAGCAGCCCCCATTGGGATCAGCCCCAGCATTTT. Its protein product is CASSPHWDQPQHF.

V and J are TRBV5-6 and TRBJ2-5; D unclear. The germline V gene encodes CDR1 SGHDT and CDR2 YYEEEE. Trimming left V 5 bases short and J 0 bases short, with 17 bases between. The length of the CDR3 is 16 residues. This chain's CDR3 is CASRGGVGSYQETQYF. CDR3 nucleotide sequence: TGTGCCAGCAGGGGTGGGGTTGGCAGCTACCAAGAGACCCAGTACTTC.

This clonotype was found a few times. The genes are TRBV7-2 and TRBJ2-5; no clear D gene. In germline, CDR1 is SGHTA, CDR2 FQGNSA. The CDR3 runs 13 residues. V was trimmed by 5 bases and J by 2 bases, leaving 9 bases between them. The CDR3 DNA sequence: TGTGCCAGCAGCCGTAACCCTCAAGAGACCCAGTACTTC. Translation: CASSRNPQETQYF.

This clonotype has just a few counts. The V call is TRBV7-6, the J call TRBJ2-2; 8 nucleotides match TRBD2. The CDR3 has 15 amino acids. The germline CDR1 and CDR2 sequences are SGHVS and FNYEAQ. The junction had 9 bases not matched to a gene; V was cut back by 8 bases and J by 4 bases. CDR3 DNA sequence: TGTGCCAGCCGCATTAACGGGGGGGGCACCGGGGAGCTGTTTTTT. Its protein product is CASRINGGGTGELFF.